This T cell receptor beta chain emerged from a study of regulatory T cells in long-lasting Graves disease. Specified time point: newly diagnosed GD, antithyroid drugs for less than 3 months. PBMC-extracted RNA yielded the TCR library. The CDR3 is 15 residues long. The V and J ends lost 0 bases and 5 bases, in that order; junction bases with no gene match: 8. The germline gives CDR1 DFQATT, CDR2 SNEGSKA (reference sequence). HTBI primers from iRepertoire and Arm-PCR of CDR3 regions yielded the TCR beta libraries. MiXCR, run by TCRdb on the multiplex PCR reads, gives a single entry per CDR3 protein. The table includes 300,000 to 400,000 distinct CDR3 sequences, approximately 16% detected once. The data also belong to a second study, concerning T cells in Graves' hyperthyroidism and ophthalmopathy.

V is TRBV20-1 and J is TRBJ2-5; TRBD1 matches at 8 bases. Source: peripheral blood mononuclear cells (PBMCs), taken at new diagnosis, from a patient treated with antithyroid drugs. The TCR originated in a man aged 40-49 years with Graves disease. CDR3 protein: CSARDRTGSMETQYF. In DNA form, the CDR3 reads TGCAGTGCTAGAGACCGGACAGGGTCAATGGAGACCCAGTACTTC.